Listed below are T cell receptor beta chains from one sample, sequenced in a study of T cell responses to AZD1222 COVID-19 vaccine. The data were produced by immunoSEQ multiplex PCR, yet TCRdb's version contains in-frame clones alone and is incomplete. The sample lists about 120,000 clones, around nine tenths seen once, with just over 9.5% in the top ten. Sequences were derived from peripheral blood, sampled on day 0 of AZD1222 vaccination. The receptors here all came from an adult in good health. The CDR3 runs from the conserved cysteine through the conserved F or W. The D gene is left open where the match is weak. The listing skips clone size in some rows; elsewhere it reads once, few, many or a size class.

D	J	V	size	CDR3	DNA
.	TRBJ2-1	TRBV9	.	CASSVRGDSSYNEQFF	TGTGCCAGCAGCGTAAGGGGCGACAGCTCCTACAATGAGCAGTTCTTC
.	TRBJ1-5	TRBV2	.	CASSETTEHQPQHF	TGTGCCAGCAGTGAAACGACAGAACATCAGCCCCAGCATTTT
.	TRBJ1-1	TRBV27	.	CASSQGFGTEAFF	TGTGCCAGCAGCCAGGGGTTCGGCACTGAAGCTTTCTTT
.	TRBJ2-1	TRBV7-3	.	CASSPTDSGEQFF	TGTGCCAGCAGCCCTACGGATAGCGGTGAGCAGTTCTTC
.	TRBJ1-2	TRBV27	.	CASSTGADYGYTF	TGTGCCAGCAGTACGGGGGCTGACTATGGCTACACCTTC
TRBD1	TRBJ1-1	TRBV11-1	.	CASSYRGANTEAFF	TGTGCCAGCAGTTACAGGGGGGCGAACACTGAAGCTTTCTTT
.	TRBJ1-2	TRBV20-1	.	CSASGLNGYTF	TGCAGTGCTAGCGGCCTTAATGGCTACACCTTC
TRBD1	TRBJ2-7	TRBV6-2/TRBV6-3	.	CASSWSQGPYEQYF	TGTGCCAGCAGTTGGTCACAGGGGCCCTACGAGCAGTACTTC
TRBD1	TRBJ2-5	TRBV10-1	.	CASMTGGETQYF	TGCGCCAGCATGACAGGGGGAGAGACCCAGTACTTC
.	TRBJ2-7	TRBV19	.	CASSIQLAGGTSPEQYF	TGTGCCAGTAGTATACAACTAGCAGGCGGGACCTCTCCCGAGCAGTACTTC
.	TRBJ1-2	TRBV5-4	.	CASSVGENYGYTF	TGTGCCAGCAGCGTGGGAGAAAACTATGGCTACACCTTC
TRBD1	TRBJ2-5	TRBV9	.	CASSVGSTGGEETQYF	TGTGCCAGCAGCGTAGGATCTACAGGGGGTGAGGAGACCCAGTACTTC
.	TRBJ2-7	TRBV15	.	CATSREGGRSYEQYF	TGTGCCACCAGCAGAGAGGGGGGCCGCTCCTACGAGCAGTACTTC
TRBD1	TRBJ1-1	TRBV19	few	CATRDRGSSGLTEAFF	TGTGCCACTAGGGACAGGGGGTCGTCGGGGCTCACTGAAGCTTTCTTT
TRBD2	TRBJ2-3	TRBV5-1	.	CASSLGGLAGLSTDTQYF	TGCGCCAGCAGCTTAGGTGGACTAGCGGGACTCAGCACAGATACGCAGTATTTT
.	TRBJ1-1	TRBV7-9	.	CASSDWTGTEAFF	TGTGCCAGCAGCGATTGGACGGGGACTGAAGCTTTCTTT
.	TRBJ1-2	TRBV7-9	.	CASSLGVAGNYGYTF	TGTGCCAGCAGCTTAGGAGTTGCGGGTAACTATGGCTACACCTTC